This T cell receptor beta chain was sequenced during a study of cytomegalovirus exposure and HLA in healthy donors. A multiplex PCR was run with 60 Vbeta primers and 13 Jbeta primers. Using immunoSEQ multiplex PCR, the repertoire was profiled, and TCRdb retains in-frame clones only, with some absent. The sample consists of tens of thousands of clones, approximately 80% of them appearing once. This clone occurred once. The sequence derives from a male donor in good health and CMV-seronegative. Sequencing was done on a sample of PBMCs.

The CDR3 DNA reads TGTGCCAGCAGCTTATTGTCCGACTCGGCCTACGAGCAGTACTTC. The encoded protein is CASSLLSDSAYEQYF. This sequence joins TRBV11-2 and TRBJ2-7, with D uncertain. Trimming took off 2 bases at V and 2 bases at J, with 13 bases between the two ends. There are 15 residues in the CDR3. The germline CDR1 and CDR2 sequences are SGHAT and FQNNGV.